This T cell receptor beta chain was sequenced during a study of shared clonotypes between healthy human individuals (TCRdb year 2020). Broadly, across the study: The cohort comprised a couple of women and a few men aged 18 to 49 years. For each donor, CD4 naive and CD4 memory were each given three plates, CD8 naive was given two plates, and CD8 memory was given one plate. Leukapheresis yielded between about 0.85 and 9.5 billion PBMCs per donor. Different laboratories and diverse techniques were used to prepare libraries and sequence TCR repertoires, to increase sequencing depth and limit assay-specific biases. Blood TCR repertoires of about five healthy adults were deeply sequenced to estimate repertoire size and the extent of clonotype sharing between individuals.

Findings and caveats that apply to the study as a whole: Naive subsets generally had larger estimated clonotype richness than memory subsets did. Only blood was sampled, and tissue TCR repertoires likely differ from those in blood. Higher generation probabilities were observed for clonotypes shared by all four sorted-subset donors than for non-shared clonotypes. Pairwise subsampling indicated that sequencing depth was expected to affect the degree of clonotype sharing among donors. Rarefaction of sorted-subset datasets indicated incomplete sequencing despite the large sequencing depth. Sharing across a few donors was observed for around 5% of naive CD4, under 4% of naive CD8, around 2.5% of memory CD4, and about 0.39% of memory CD8 clonotypes. Because the study included a small number of donors, the genetic and exposure-history diversity represented was limited.

As to this clone: The specificity of this receptor is unknown. No base quality information exists; no much larger clone differs at one position.

V lost 8 bases and J lost 9 bases; the stretch between them is 17 bases long. Reading the germline V gene (reference sequence) gives CDR1 MNHNY and CDR2 SVGAGI. Inclusive of the bounding cysteine and phenylalanine, the CDR3 is 14 residues long. Only CDR3 DNA remains: 42 bases, in frame from the first base. Healthy HIV-negative adults with no recently reported acute infections or vaccinations were included as donors. All donors were Caucasian adults living in Nashville, Tennessee, USA. Magnetic negative selection was used to enrich CD4+ T cells, after which naive cells were positively selected on CD45RA and the negative fraction became the memory subset. Blood was obtained by leukapheresis, after which PBMCs were separated by Ficoll-Histopaque density gradient centrifugation and cryopreserved in liquid nitrogen vapor phase. Purity and quantity of every magnetically sorted T cell population were checked by analytical flow cytometry. Genomic DNA was isolated from each sorted fraction and quantified by UV absorbance on a Nanodrop 2000c.

TCR CDR3 regions were amplified from genomic DNA by multiplex PCR using the deep immunoSEQ assay. For each cell subset, the extracted genomic DNA was distributed evenly across all wells of several immunoSEQ 96-well plates, and each plate served as one replicate. For sorted subsets, roughly 200 ng of genomic DNA, equivalent to about 30,000 T cell genomes, went into each replicate PCR. The purified libraries were quantified using a Qubit 3.0 fluorometer, sized with a Bioanalyzer 2100, and then quantified again using the KAPA Library Quantification kit. Each immunoSEQ 96-well plate was sequenced on its own single-read 150-cycle Illumina NextSeq 550 flow cell. From the authors' description of their analysis: Because the immunoSEQ output included only junctional sequences and no quality scores, the filtering could not be the same as the filtering used for full-length reads. To assign V/J genes and CDR3, sequences were annotated using PyIR, a Python wrapper for IgBLAST v1.9, with IMGT germline references. Reads were filtered out if the reads had weak V/J assignments (E-value above 1e-6), no CDR3, stop codons, out-of-frame junctions, or ambiguous translated residues. V3J clonotypes were defined by identical inferred V gene, J gene, and CDR3 amino acid sequence. The percentage overlap between two repertoires was calculated by dividing the number of shared unique clonotypes by the size of the smaller repertoire. Repertoire richness was assessed with RTK rarefaction, the Chao1 estimator, and Recon v2.1 estimates of unobserved clonotypes. OLGA was used to compute generation probabilities for all TCRbeta clonotypes that the gDNA method yielded from several donors. TCRdb took this table from immuneACCESS and kept in-frame rearrangements with V and J called. Such tables lack part of the clones; where checked against another copy, unresolved V genes explain under half of the gap, and the rest is unexplained. Clone size and the V and J calls come from that table; the DNA yielded D and trimming. The table for this sample lists roughly 2 million clones; approximately 94% of them were counted only once. The ten largest make up roughly 0.13% of the sample.

The V and J genes are TRBV6-6 and TRBJ1-6, and the D gene may be TRBD1, 6 bases matching. This receptor was identified in a man between 18 and 35 years old in good health. The specimen was naive CD4+ T cells sorted from blood. The cell subset or site label, as the study defines it: CD45RA+ positively selected. The DNA sequence reads TGTGCCAGCTCAGCAGGGGATCGTGGTTCACCCCTCCACTTT. Protein translation: CASSAGDRGSPLHF.